This T cell receptor (beta chain) was captured by sequencing in a study of cytomegalovirus exposure and HLA in healthy donors. Trimming shortened V by 0 bases and J by 3 bases, and 12 bases separated the two germline ends. This CDR3 contains 15 residues. Germline V lookup: CDR1 SGHAT, CDR2 FQNNGV. Primers: 60 Vbeta forward and 13 Jbeta reverse. TCRdb's copy holds only in-frame clones and misses some; the assay was immunoSEQ multiplex PCR. The sample contains approximately 210,000 clones, more than 65% of which appear only once. This clonotype originated in a girl aged 5-17 years in good health and CMV-seropositive. The rearrangement links TRBV11-2 to TRBJ2-7; maybe TRBD2 (6 bases). Sequencing used PBMCs. CDR3 sequence: CASSLDFAGSYEQYF. The CDR3 DNA reads TGTGCCAGCAGCTTAGATTTTGCCGGGAGCTACGAGCAGTACTTC.